These 22 T cell receptor beta chains were sequenced from one sample in a study of T-cell reconstitution after alpha-beta-depleted transplantation in children. Unique molecular identifiers were incorporated into the prepared TCRbeta library. TCRdb reprocessed the PCR reads with MiXCR, giving one entry per CDR3 protein. Of around 130,000 distinct CDR3 sequences in the sample, approximately 8.7% were seen once. Sequences were derived from PBMCs, mostly from graft donor cells, sampled 180 days after TCRalphabeta/CD19-depleted stem cell transplant. These receptors came from a girl under three years old who had a stem cell transplant for combined immunodeficiency, so the T cells may come from the graft donor.

This chain joins TRBV10-3 and TRBJ1-1, with TRBD1 as a possible D gene (5 bases). Between the trimmed V and J ends, which lost 9 bases and 4 bases, there was a span of 9 bases. The CDR3 consists of 11 residues. Germline V gene lookup returns CDR1 ENHRY and CDR2 SYGVKD. The CDR3 sequence: CAIRQSTEAFF. CDR3 nucleotides: TGTGCCATTCGACAGAGCACTGAAGCTTTCTTT.

There are a few counts of this clonotype. The rearrangement links TRBV7-2 to TRBJ1-6; perhaps TRBD1 as D (5 bases). V lost 0 bases, J lost 5 bases, and 14 bases lay in between. Germline V gene data show CDR1 as SGHTA and CDR2 as FQGNSA. The CDR3 runs 17 residues. CDR3 bases: TGTGCCAGCAGCTTAGCCGCAGGGTCCCCGAATAATTCACCCCTCCACTTT. It yields the protein CASSLAAGSPNNSPLHF.

This clonotype has only a few counts. The genes are TRBV12-3 or TRBV12-4 and TRBJ1-5; 7 bases line up with TRBD1. This CDR3 has 18 residues. The ends lost 11 bases at V and 0 bases at J; junction bases unmatched: 19. CDR3 bases: TGTGCCTTCAGTTTTGGGTCCGGGACAGAGGTTAGCAATCAGCCCCAGCATTTT. Its protein is CAFSFGSGTEVSNQPQHF.

The table lists this clonotype with a few counts. The genes are TRBV27 and TRBJ2-3; D unresolved. CDR1 is MNHEY, CDR2 SMNVEV, per germline (reference sequence). The CDR3 is made up of 16 amino acids. The germline V and J ends were trimmed by 5 bases and 0 bases, with 15 bases remaining between them. For the CDR3, the DNA is TGTGCCAGCAGTGCCCGAGGTCCCTATAGCACAGATACGCAGTATTTT. It is translated as CASSARGPYSTDTQYF.

This clonotype has only a few counts. The chain combines TRBV29-1 with TRBJ1-2; D ambiguous. Germline CDR1 reads SQVTM; CDR2 reads ANQGSEA. V lost 2 bases and J 4 bases, leaving 14 bases between the germline ends. This CDR3 has 14 amino acids. CDR3 residues: CSVEYRDSGYGYTF. Here the CDR3 DNA reads TGCAGCGTTGAATATCGGGATTCGGGCTATGGCTACACCTTC. Supplemented by reference TRBV29-1 and TRBJ1-2, the full variable domain reads SAVISQKPSRDICQRGTSLTIQCQVDSQVTMMFWYRQQPGQSLTLIATANQGSEATYESGFVIDKFPISRPNLTFSTLTVSNMSPEDSSIYLCSVEYRDSGYGYTFGSGTRLTVV.

Only a few counts were recorded for this clonotype. The chain is built from TRBV28 and TRBJ1-3; 9 nucleotides line up with TRBD1. Trimming at V came to 2 bases and at J to 1 base, leaving 24 bases not matched to a gene. Germline V gene data show CDR1 as MDHEN and CDR2 as SYDVKM. The CDR3 covers 23 residues. Written as DNA, the CDR3 is TGTGCCAGCAGTTTAAGATCCAAACATGGGACAGGGATAATAAGATTTTCTGGAAACACCATATATTTT. Its translation: CASSLRSKHGTGIIRFSGNTIYF.

This clonotype has a handful of counts. The V call is TRBV7-2, the J call TRBJ2-1, with 7 bases that match TRBD1. Trimming at V came to 6 bases and at J to 9 bases, leaving 8 bases not matched to a gene. The length of the CDR3 is 13 residues. CDR1 SGHTA and CDR2 FQGNSA come from the germline V gene. The CDR3 DNA reads TGTGCCAGCAGATATACAGGGGTCGGTGAGCAGTTCTTC. Encoded protein: CASRYTGVGEQFF.

This clonotype was seen only a few times. The chain recombines TRBV10-3 with TRBJ1-4, with no clear D. This CDR3 has 15 amino acids. V dropped 0 bases and J dropped 4 bases, with 9 bases sitting between them. In germline, CDR1 is ENHRY, CDR2 SYGVKD. The CDR3: CAISESMGGNEKLFF. In DNA, the CDR3 is TGTGCCATCAGTGAGTCGATGGGAGGTAATGAAAAACTGTTTTTT.

The chain couples TRBV5-1 to TRBJ2-3; 9 bases line up with TRBD2. V shed 2 bases, J shed 1 base, and the junction held 2 bases outside the gene matches. This CDR3 contains 15 residues. Germline V gene data show CDR1 as SGHRS and CDR2 as YFSETQ. The CDR3 DNA is TGCGCCAGCAGCTTCCAGCGGGAGGGCACAGATACGCAGTATTTT. Its translation: CASSFQREGTDTQYF.

The table lists this clonotype with a few counts. This chain joins TRBV5-1 and TRBJ1-2; D gene uncertain. The germline gives CDR1 SGHRS, CDR2 YFSETQ. The CDR3 spans 15 residues. Trimming left V 4 bases short and J 7 bases short, with 20 bases between. CDR3 amino acids: CASSPVINLIGGYTF. For the CDR3, the DNA is TGCGCCAGCAGCCCAGTAATCAATCTAATCGGTGGCTACACCTTC.

The rearrangement uses TRBV7-2 and TRBJ2-1; D is undetermined. CDR1 and CDR2 (germline): SGHTA, FQGNSA. This CDR3 contains 12 residues. V lost 2 bases, J lost 8 bases, and 7 bases lay in between. The CDR3 coding sequence is TGTGCCAGCAGCTTACTACAATATGAGCAGTTCTTC. Translation: CASSLLQYEQFF.

This clonotype was seen a handful of times. The CDR3 is CASSLDSRPTDTQYF. DNA for the CDR3: TGTGCCAGCAGCTTGGACAGCCGTCCTACGGATACGCAGTATTTT. The chain links TRBV5-4 to TRBJ2-3; D unclear. The V gene's germline CDR1 is SGHNT and CDR2 YYREEE (reference sequence). V dropped 0 bases and J dropped 6 bases, with 14 bases sitting between them. This CDR3 region has 15 residues. Using reference TRBV5-4 and TRBJ2-3 for the parts outside the CDR3, the full variable domain is ETGVTQSPTHLIKTRGQQVTLRCSSQSGHNTVSWYQQALGQGPQFIFQYYREEENGRGNFPPRFSGLQFPNYSSELNVNALELDDSALYLCASSLDSRPTDTQYFGPGTRLTVL.

The table lists this clonotype with a few counts. The CDR3 region is CASSIQGYSTDTQYF. The CDR3 DNA sequence: TGTGCCAGCAGTATACAGGGGTACAGCACAGATACGCAGTATTTT. This chain connects TRBV12-3 or TRBV12-4 to TRBJ2-3; TRBD1 matches 7 bases. V shed 5 bases, J shed 0 bases, and the junction held 5 bases outside the gene matches. This CDR3 is 15 amino acids long.

The CDR3 bases are TGCAGTGCTAGAACTCCGGGACTATGGATGGGCTCCTACGAGCAGTACTTC. It yields the protein CSARTPGLWMGSYEQYF. J is TRBJ2-7 and V is TRBV20-1; TRBD2 aligns across 7 bases. The CDR3 contains 17 residues. CDR1 and CDR2 (germline): DFQATT, SNEGSKA (reference sequence). The junction had 13 bases not matched to a gene; V was cut back by 2 bases and J by 0 bases.

The rearrangement links TRBV20-1 to TRBJ1-1, with D uncertain. CDR1 and CDR2 (germline): DFQATT, SNEGSKA (reference sequence). The ends were cut back, 1 base at V and 3 bases at J, with 15 bases in the middle. This CDR3 spans 15 amino acids. Here the CDR3 DNA reads TGCAGTGCTAGAGTTTCAGGACCGGAGGACACTGAAGCTTTCTTT. Protein product: CSARVSGPEDTEAFF.

J is TRBJ2-3 and V is TRBV12-3 or TRBV12-4, with 9 bases identical to TRBD2. The CDR3 contains 20 residues. Germline trimming cut 3 bases from V and 0 bases from J; bases unmatched to any gene: 16. The CDR3 here is CASSFSTSGSRGHSTDTQYF. CDR3 in DNA: TGTGCCAGCAGTTTTTCGACTAGCGGCTCCCGGGGGCATAGCACAGATACGCAGTATTTT.

This clonotype turned up a few times. The chain employs TRBV20-1 and TRBJ1-2; the match to TRBD1 covers 7 bases. J was trimmed by 3 bases and V by 3 bases; bases with no gene match: 7. Looked up from germline, CDR1 is DFQATT and CDR2 is SNEGSKA (reference sequence). The CDR3 runs 14 residues. As DNA, the CDR3 is TGCAGTGCTAGGGCGGGACAGCTATACTATGGCTACACCTTC. Translation: CSARAGQLYYGYTF.

The table lists this clonotype with many counts. The chain employs TRBV20-1 and TRBJ1-6; D perhaps matches TRBD1 (5 bases). The CDR3 contains 19 residues. V was shortened by 3 bases and J by 2 bases, with 23 bases between the two germline ends. CDR1 DFQATT and CDR2 SNEGSKA come from the germline V gene (reference sequence). As DNA, the CDR3 is TGCAGTGCTAGTCCCTACACCGGGTCGGGACCTGCCTATAATTCACCCCTCCACTTT. Encoded protein: CSASPYTGSGPAYNSPLHF.

This clonotype was counted many times. The chain carries TRBV27 and TRBJ2-7; either TRBD1 or TRBD2 may fit D (6 bases each). V dropped 2 bases and J dropped 0 bases, with 11 bases sitting between them. CDR3 length equals 15 residues. Germline assignment: CDR1 MNHEY and CDR2 SMNVEV (reference sequence). The DNA of the CDR3 is TGTGCCAGCAGTTTAAGGGGGGTGAGCTCCTACGAGCAGTACTTC. Protein product: CASSLRGVSSYEQYF.

This clonotype was observed many times. The chain is built from TRBV20-1 and TRBJ2-1; TRBD2 agrees at 9 bases. The germline gives CDR1 DFQATT, CDR2 SNEGSKA (reference sequence). V lost 0 bases, J lost 2 bases, and 5 bases stayed unmatched. The CDR3 sequence is 16 residues long. The CDR3 here is CSARDHSGSPYNEQFF. In DNA, the CDR3 is TGCAGTGCTAGAGATCATAGCGGGAGCCCCTACAATGAGCAGTTCTTC.

This chain joins TRBV5-6 and TRBJ1-6; 7 bases line up with TRBD1. This CDR3 is 18 amino acids long. The V segment lost 1 base and the J segment 8 bases; nucleotides outside the gene matches: 15. Germline values: CDR1 SGHDT, CDR2 YYEEEE. The CDR3, as DNA: TGTGCCAGCAGCTTGCAGGGGGTACTAGGCAGGTCCCATTCACCCCTCCACTTT. Translating gives CASSLQGVLGRSHSPLHF. The full variable domain, in which reference TRBV5-6 and TRBJ1-6 provide the parts outside the CDR3, is DAGVTQSPTHLIKTRGQQVTLRCSPKSGHDTVSWYQQALGQGPQFIFQYYEEEERQRGNFPDRFSGHQFPNYSSELNVNALLLGDSALYLCASSLQGVLGRSHSPLHFGNGTRLTVT.

This clonotype was seen more than once but under ten times. V usage is TRBV14 and J usage is TRBJ2-7; D is uncertain. The CDR3 has 16 residues. Trimming left V 1 base short and J 8 bases short, with 21 bases between. The V gene's germline CDR1 is SGHDN and CDR2 FVKESK. The CDR3 protein is CASSQGAKPAYRKQYF. For the CDR3, the DNA is TGTGCCAGCAGCCAAGGGGCTAAACCAGCCTACCGTAAGCAGTACTTC.